The 23 T cell receptor beta chains presented below share a single source sample, sequenced in a study of regulatory T cells in long-lasting Graves disease. Arm-PCR with iRepertoire HTBI primers amplified the CDR3 regions for these TCR beta libraries. A single record per CDR3 protein comes from TCRdb applying MiXCR to the multiplex PCR reads. The table lists approximately 400,000 distinct CDR3 sequences, around a quarter of them singletons. The time point was: persistent/refractory GD, antithyroid drugs over 5 years with positive TRAb. PBMC-extracted RNA yielded the TCR library. This specimen was peripheral blood mononuclear cells (PBMCs), taken when the disease was refractory, from a patient treated with antithyroid drugs. These receptors all come from a female donor with Graves disease.

The chain uses TRBV2 and TRBJ2-7, with D perhaps matching TRBD1 (5 bases). This CDR3 spans 15 amino acids. Germline V gene sequence: CDR1 SNHLY, CDR2 FYNNEI. Trimming took 4 bases from V and 2 from J, leaving 15 bases between them. CDR3 nucleotide sequence: TGTGCCAGCAGTGTCAGGGCAGGCCTCACCTACGAGCAGTACTTC. It codes for CASSVRAGLTYEQYF.

This rearrangement joins TRBV15 to TRBJ2-5; D unresolved. V was trimmed by 1 base and J by 1 base, leaving 10 bases between them. From germline, CDR1 is LNHNV and CDR2 YYDKDF (reference sequence). CDR3 length: 15 residues. CDR3 loop: CATSRATAVQETQYF. The CDR3 region has the DNA TGTGCCACCAGCAGAGCTACGGCAGTCCAAGAGACCCAGTACTTC.

The chain couples TRBV7-2 to TRBJ1-5; D gene unclear. This CDR3 comprises 15 residues. V shed 5 bases and J shed 0 bases, with 11 bases lying between them. Germline V CDR1 and CDR2: SGHTA, FQGNSA. The CDR3 spells CASSPWVYSNQPQHF. DNA of the CDR3: TGTGCCAGCAGCCCCTGGGTCTATAGCAATCAGCCCCAGCATTTT.

V and J are TRBV3-1 and TRBJ1-4; the D is unclear. V was trimmed by 4 bases and J by 4 bases, leaving 13 bases between them. Germline V gene sequence: CDR1 LGHDT, CDR2 YNNKEL (reference sequence). This CDR3 comprises 15 residues. Here the CDR3 reads CASSPGRILNEKLFF. The CDR3 DNA reads TGTGCCAGCAGCCCTGGACGGATCCTTAATGAAAAACTGTTTTTT.

This chain connects TRBV30 to TRBJ2-7, with 7 bases identical to TRBD2. This CDR3 contains 14 residues. The germline V gene encodes CDR1 GTSNPN and CDR2 SVGIG (reference sequence). The V gene end was trimmed by 2 bases and the J gene end by 1 base; junction bases not matched to a gene: 5. CDR3 in amino acids: CAWSKAGISYEQYF. The CDR3 DNA is TGTGCCTGGAGTAAAGCGGGGATATCCTACGAGCAGTACTTC.

The rearrangement links TRBV30 to TRBJ1-5, with TRBD1 as a possible D gene (6 bases). The CDR3 is 14 residues long. Trimming removed 0 bases from V and 1 base from J, with 7 bases in between. The germline CDR1 and CDR2 sequences are GTSNPN and SVGIG (reference sequence). The CDR3 loop is CAWSVGGSNQPQHF. CDR3 nucleotide sequence: TGTGCCTGGAGTGTAGGGGGGAGCAATCAGCCCCAGCATTTT.

This clonotype has at least ten counts. The V gene is TRBV14, the J gene TRBJ2-2, with D possibly being TRBD2 (5 bases). CDR3 length equals 16 residues. CDR1 SGHDN and CDR2 FVKESK come from the germline V gene. V lost 0 bases and J lost 9, with 17 bases in between. CDR3 DNA sequence: TGTGCCAGCAGCCAAGATCCGGGTGGAGGAGGCCGGGAGCTGTTTTTT. This gives the protein CASSQDPGGGGRELFF.

The sample holds a few counts of this clonotype. The chain recombines TRBV11-2 with TRBJ2-1, with D maybe TRBD2 (5 bases). CDR1 and CDR2 (germline): SGHAT, FQNNGV. The length of the CDR3 is 15 residues. V lost 5 bases, J lost 0 bases, and 11 bases lay in between. CDR3 nucleotides: TGTGCCAGCAGCCGGACTTCTAGCTCCTACAATGAGCAGTTCTTC. Protein: CASSRTSSSYNEQFF.

The chain combines TRBV28 with TRBJ2-7; perhaps D is TRBD1 or TRBD2 (5 bases each). Between the trimmed V and J ends, which lost 7 bases and 1 base, there was a span of 23 bases. CDR1 is MDHEN and CDR2 is SYDVKM in the germline V gene. The length of the CDR3 is 17 residues. CDR3 in amino acids: CASTGARGLLESYEQYF. CDR3 in DNA: TGTGCCAGCACTGGGGCCCGCGGGCTTCTAGAGTCCTACGAGCAGTACTTC.

This clonotype was counted many times. The rearrangement joins TRBV12-3 or TRBV12-4 to TRBJ1-5, with 7 nucleotides matching TRBD1. The junction had 15 bases not matched to a gene; V was cut back by 7 bases and J by 6 bases. This CDR3 is built from 16 residues. CDR3 DNA: TGTGCCAGCACCAACTCGGGTAAGGGGGCGAGTCAGCCCCAGCATTTT. Translated: CASTNSGKGASQPQHF.

The CDR3 region has the DNA TGTGCCAGCAGCGCGTCGGACTCTCTCACTGAAGCTTTCTTT. Its protein product is CASSASDSLTEAFF. The rearrangement uses TRBV13 and TRBJ1-1; D remains unclear. This CDR3 has 14 residues. CDR1 PRHDT and CDR2 FYEKMQ come from the germline V gene (reference sequence). The V and J ends lost 5 bases and 4 bases respectively, with 14 bases between them.

V gene TRBV6-2 or TRBV6-3 combines with J gene TRBJ2-5; 8 bases are a match to TRBD1. V gave up 6 bases and J gave up 1 base; unmatched junction bases: 7. Per germline, CDR1 MNHEY and CDR2 SVGEGT. The CDR3 totals 15 residues. The CDR3: CASRKVDRVQETQYF. The DNA of the CDR3 is TGTGCCAGCAGAAAAGTGGACAGGGTCCAAGAGACCCAGTACTTC.

Many counts were recorded for this clonotype. The chain is built from TRBV12-3 or TRBV12-4 and TRBJ2-7; no clear D. CDR3 length: 12 amino acids. Trimming pared 3 bases from V and 5 bases from J, leaving 8 bases between. CDR3 bases: TGTGCCAGCAGTTTTCTTATCGACGAGCAGTACTTC. Residues: CASSFLIDEQYF.

This clonotype was picked up many times. The chain joins TRBV6-2 or TRBV6-3 to TRBJ2-7; D might be TRBD2 (5 bases). V gave up 0 bases and J gave up 4 bases, with 7 bases separating them. Per germline, CDR1 MNHEY and CDR2 SVGEGT. This CDR3 comprises 13 residues. As DNA, the CDR3 is TGTGCCAGCAGTTACTCGGAGGCTTACGAGCAGTACTTC. This translates into CASSYSEAYEQYF.

The chain is built from TRBV9 and TRBJ2-6; possibly TRBD1 or TRBD2 for D (5 bases each). This CDR3 has 16 amino acids. Trimming stripped 3 bases from V and 2 bases from J, with 12 bases between. Germline V gene lookup returns CDR1 SGDLS and CDR2 YYNGEE. The CDR3 is CASSDLLGAGANVLTF. CDR3 bases: TGTGCCAGCAGCGACCTTTTGGGGGCTGGGGCCAACGTCCTGACTTTC.

This clonotype has a count of ten or more. The rearrangement joins TRBV20-1 to TRBJ1-1; no firm D call. CDR3 length: 13 residues. In germline, CDR1 is DFQATT, CDR2 SNEGSKA (reference sequence). V was trimmed by 3 bases and J by 2 bases, leaving 10 bases between them. In nucleotides, the CDR3 is TGCAGTGCTAGCGGTTACGGAAACACTGAAGCTTTCTTT. This sequence encodes CSASGYGNTEAFF.

This clonotype was seen once. V is TRBV19 and J is TRBJ2-3; a weak D match, TRBD1 (6 bases). The ends were cut back, 7 bases at V and 1 base at J, with 15 bases in the middle. Germline V gene lookup returns CDR1 LNHDA and CDR2 SQIVND (reference sequence). The CDR3 spans 15 residues. The DNA of the CDR3 is TGTGCCAGTACTGAGGAGACAGGCCGCACAGATACGCAGTATTTT. Its translation: CASTEETGRTDTQYF.

This clonotype was seen many times. The V call is TRBV28, the J call TRBJ2-7; possible D gene TRBD2, 5 bases. V lost 4 bases, J lost 3 bases, and 10 bases lay in between. The CDR3 extends over 13 amino acids. Germline lookup yields CDR1 MDHEN and CDR2 SYDVKM. The CDR3 reads CASSSRGIYEQYF. The CDR3 region has the DNA TGTGCCAGCAGTTCCCGGGGAATCTACGAGCAGTACTTC. The full variable domain, its missing parts supplied by reference TRBV28 and TRBJ2-7, is DVKVTQSSRYLVKRTGEKVFLECVQDMDHENMFWYRQDPGLGLRLIYFSYDVKMKEKGDIPEGYSVSREKKERFSLILESASTNQTSMYLCASSSRGIYEQYFGPGTRLTVT.

This sequence joins TRBV9 and TRBJ1-1; 7 nucleotides match TRBD1. The CDR3 covers 14 residues. V was clipped by 3 bases and J by 0 bases; unmatched bases: 2. In germline, CDR1 is SGDLS, CDR2 YYNGEE. CDR3 sequence reads: CASSETGVNTEAFF. The CDR3 nucleotides are TGTGCCAGCAGCGAAACAGGGGTGAACACTGAAGCTTTCTTT.

In its sample, this clonotype was seen many times. The chain couples TRBV12-3 or TRBV12-4 to TRBJ1-1; no clear D gene. The length of the CDR3 is 15 residues. V was pared by 4 bases and J by 4 bases, with 16 bases between. The CDR3 sequence is CASSSRPSGGTEAFF. CDR3 sequence (DNA): TGTGCCAGCAGTTCTAGACCCTCTGGTGGCACTGAAGCTTTCTTT.

The V gene is TRBV20-1, the J gene TRBJ1-3; no reliable D call. CDR1 DFQATT and CDR2 SNEGSKA come from the germline V gene (reference sequence). CDR3 length: 14 amino acids. Trimming took off 4 bases at V and 2 bases at J, with 12 bases between the two ends. The CDR3 spells CSAKPSGPGNTIYF. The CDR3 DNA is TGCAGTGCTAAGCCTTCTGGGCCTGGAAACACCATATATTTT.

This clonotype appeared many times. V usage is TRBV4-2 and J usage is TRBJ2-7, with a tentative D call TRBD2 (5 bases). Looked up from germline, CDR1 is LGHNA and CDR2 is YNFKEQ. The CDR3 is 17 amino acids. Trimming cost V 0 bases and J 5 bases, with 20 bases left between them. CDR3 DNA: TGTGCCAGCAGCCAAGAGCTTCGAGGGCTCGAGCCTAACGAGCAGTACTTC. Its translation: CASSQELRGLEPNEQYF.

V is TRBV20-1 and J is TRBJ2-1; 11 bases map to TRBD2. Germline-derived CDR1 and CDR2 are DFQATT and SNEGSKA (reference sequence). Unmatched junction bases numbered 11, after V lost 0 bases and J lost 7 bases. CDR3 length equals 17 residues. The CDR3 region is CSARDWIAGGEENEQFF. The CDR3 DNA sequence: TGCAGTGCTAGAGATTGGATAGCGGGAGGGGAAGAGAATGAGCAGTTCTTC.